Listed here are 14 T cell receptor beta chains from one sample, sequenced in a study of blood T cell repertoires in COVID-19. Only in-frame clones appear in the TCRdb table, and some are missing; sequencing was by immunoSEQ multiplex PCR. Here the sample spans roughly 160,000 clones, less than 85% being singletons. Sample: PBMCs or T cells enriched from blood (not recorded which). These receptor sequences come from a man aged 60 to 75 who had recovered from COVID-19.

This chain links TRBV7-3 with TRBJ2-1, with 12 bases lining up with TRBD2. Germline V gives CDR1 SGHTA, CDR2 FQGTGA. CDR3 length: 15 residues. The ends lost 1 base at V and 10 bases at J; junction bases unmatched: 5. The CDR3 is CASSLRLAGGDEQFF. DNA of the CDR3: TGTGCCAGCAGCTTAAGGCTAGCGGGAGGGGACGAGCAGTTCTTC.

The J gene is TRBJ2-5, the V gene TRBV12-3 or TRBV12-4; maybe TRBD1 (5 bases). CDR3 length: 13 amino acids. Trimming stripped 6 bases from V and 5 bases from J, with 13 bases between. CDR3 residues: CASRLDNPETQYF. The DNA of the CDR3 is TGTGCCAGCAGACTGGACAACCCGGAGACCCAGTACTTC.

V usage is TRBV19 and J usage is TRBJ2-1; a possible D gene is TRBD2 (6 bases). Trimming stripped 6 bases from V and 0 bases from J, with 12 bases between. The length of the CDR3 is 15 residues. Germline-derived CDR1 and CDR2 are LNHDA and SQIVND (reference sequence). This CDR3 is CASRTADYSYNEQFF. CDR3 in DNA: TGTGCCAGTAGAACGGCGGACTACTCCTACAATGAGCAGTTCTTC.

J is TRBJ1-2 and V is TRBV9; 10 positions agree with TRBD1. This CDR3 has 14 residues. Trimming cost V 2 bases and J 4 bases; bases outside gene matches: 2. The germline CDR1 and CDR2 sequences are SGDLS and YYNGEE. CDR3: CASSVDRGLYGYTF. The CDR3 DNA reads TGTGCCAGCAGCGTCGACAGGGGGCTCTATGGCTACACCTTC.

The chain is built from TRBV20-1 and TRBJ2-3; no clear D gene. This CDR3 comprises 13 residues. V was shortened by 3 bases and J by 0 bases, with 7 bases between the two germline ends. From germline, CDR1 is DFQATT and CDR2 SNEGSKA (reference sequence). Here the CDR3 reads CSASLVSTDTQYF. The CDR3 bases are TGCAGTGCTAGTCTCGTAAGCACAGATACGCAGTATTTT.

The chain employs TRBV3-1 (or the pseudogene TRBV3-2) and TRBJ2-7; weak D call: TRBD2 (5 bases). V lost 4 bases and J 5 bases, leaving 21 bases between the germline ends. Per the germline V gene, CDR1 is LGHDT and CDR2 is YNNKEL (reference sequence). This CDR3 region has 16 residues. CDR3 in DNA: TGTGCCAGCAGCCCCTCGCCCCGGGAAGGGAAAAACGAGCAGTACTTC. Protein product: CASSPSPREGKNEQYF.

This clone was observed once. The chain combines TRBV18 with TRBJ1-5, with no clear D. V dropped 4 bases and J dropped 0 bases, with 13 bases sitting between them. Looked up from germline, CDR1 is KGHSH and CDR2 is LQKENI. The CDR3 covers 16 residues. CDR3: CASSRRRGDSNQPQHF. The CDR3 region has the DNA TGTGCCAGCTCACGGCGGCGGGGAGATAGCAATCAGCCCCAGCATTTT.

The chain combines TRBV28 with TRBJ2-3; 7 nucleotides agree with TRBD1. With V trimmed by 4 bases and J by 1 base, 5 bases remained unmatched. The germline CDR1 and CDR2 sequences are MDHEN and SYDVKM. This CDR3 is built from 15 residues. The CDR3 region has the DNA TGTGCCAGCAGTTCTCCCGGGACAGGCACAGATACGCAGTATTTT. It translates to CASSSPGTGTDTQYF.

A word on this clone: The sample holds other DNA sequences that translate to the same CDR3. This sequence joins TRBV7-2 and TRBJ2-5; 7 nucleotides line up with TRBD2. CDR3 length: 14 residues. In germline, CDR1 is SGHTA, CDR2 FQGNSA. V was clipped by 4 bases and J by 1 base; unmatched bases: 3. The CDR3 bases are TGTGCCAGCAGCTCGGGACTATTCCAAGAGACCCAGTACTTC. Translating it yields CASSSGLFQETQYF.

There are a few counts of this clone. The chain combines TRBV6-1 with TRBJ2-2; maybe TRBD1 (5 bases). The CDR3 consists of 16 residues. Germline CDR1 MNHNS, CDR2 SASEGT. Trimming left V 0 bases short and J 6 bases short, with 14 bases between. The CDR3, as DNA: TGTGCCAGCAGTGAAGCGCTTTCAGGGCTCGCCGGGGAGCTGTTTTTT. Protein: CASSEALSGLAGELFF.

The gene calls are TRBV30 and TRBJ2-3; the match to TRBD1 covers 10 bases. There are 13 residues in the CDR3. The germline V gene encodes CDR1 GTSNPN and CDR2 SVGIG (reference sequence). V was clipped by 3 bases and J by 4 bases; unmatched bases: 1. For the CDR3, the DNA is TGTGCCTGGAGGGGACAGGGGTCAGATACGCAGTATTTT. The encoded protein is CAWRGQGSDTQYF.

The rearrangement links TRBV2 to TRBJ2-5, with TRBD2 matching 8 bases. The CDR3 loop spans 14 amino acids. V shed 4 bases and J 2 bases; nucleotides not matched to a gene: 3. Germline V gives CDR1 SNHLY, CDR2 FYNNEI. This CDR3 reads CASSGAGGQETQYF. The CDR3 coding sequence is TGTGCCAGCAGTGGCGCGGGGGGACAAGAGACCCAGTACTTC. The whole variable domain, remainder taken from reference TRBV2 and TRBJ2-5, is EPEVTQTPSHQVTQMGQEVILRCVPISNHLYFYWYRQILGQKVEFLVSFYNNEISEKSEIFDDQFSVERPDGSNFTLKIRSTKLEDSAMYFCASSGAGGQETQYFGPGTRLLVL.

CDR3 DNA: TGCGCCAGCAAGTTGGGAGCGGTCACAGATACGCAGTATTTT. It is translated as CASKLGAVTDTQYF. The chain carries TRBV5-1 and TRBJ2-3; a possible D gene is TRBD2 (5 bases). Germline V gene data show CDR1 as SGHRS and CDR2 as YFSETQ. V was pared by 6 bases and J by 2 bases, with 13 bases between. The CDR3 runs to 14 residues.

The chain couples TRBV5-1 to TRBJ2-7; TRBD1 matches 10 bases. This CDR3 region has 14 residues. Germline CDR1 and CDR2: SGHRS and YFSETQ. With V trimmed by 4 bases and J by 2 bases, 3 bases remained unmatched. The CDR3 DNA reads as TGCGCCAGCAGCGTGACAGGGGGCCCCTACGAGCAGTACTTC. This gives the protein CASSVTGGPYEQYF.